This T cell receptor beta chain is from a study of OX40 agonist ivuxolimab in advanced cancers. Turning to the study itself: Patients' therapy was ivuxolimab, an antibody that acts as an agonist of OX40 (CD134). Study outcomes and limitations: Some patients who did not respond also had low normalized T-cell clonal expansion. With doses of 0.1 to 3.0 mg/kg, CD4+ and CD8+ blood T cells had undergone clonal expansion by week 6.

The data were produced by immunoSEQ multiplex PCR, yet TCRdb's version contains in-frame clones alone and is incomplete. This sample has approximately 53,000 clones; approximately 92% occur once, and the top ten carry around 25%. On this clone itself: The antigen is undetermined.

This clonotype was obtained from an adult with an advanced solid tumor such as melanoma, head and neck, liver or kidney cancer. This material consisted of CD4+ or CD8+ T cells sorted from blood, taken in a trial of the OX40 agonist ivuxolimab.

The CDR3 DNA follows: TGCGCCAGCAGCTTAACTCCGGGGATGAACACTGAAGCTTTCTTT. Residues: CASSLTPGMNTEAFF. The J gene is TRBJ1-1, the V gene TRBV5-1; D not certain. V gave up 2 bases and J gave up 0 bases, with 11 bases separating them. CDR1 and CDR2 from the germline V gene are SGHRS and YFSETQ. The CDR3 totals 15 residues.